One sample yielded the 3 T cell receptor beta chains listed below, sequenced in a study of blood T cell repertoires in COVID-19. Sequencing was performed with immunoSEQ multiplex PCR; in TCRdb, only in-frame clones are kept and a portion is missing. Among fewer than 350,000 clones, 88% were seen once, and the ten largest hold approximately 8.5%. Sequenced input: peripheral blood. The source of these receptors is a young man with active or convalescent COVID-19.

The rearrangement uses TRBV6-5 and TRBJ1-2; a possible D gene is TRBD1 (5 bases). CDR3 length: 15 amino acids. V was cut by 0 bases and J by 4 bases, with 12 bases left in between. Germline loops: CDR1 MNHEY, CDR2 SVGAGI. The CDR3 protein is CASSYSRQNTYGYTF. In DNA, the CDR3 is TGTGCCAGCAGTTACTCGAGACAGAACACCTATGGCTACACCTTC.

This chain connects TRBV9 to TRBJ1-2; D might be TRBD1 (5 bases). V was trimmed by 3 bases and J by 5 bases, leaving 29 bases between them. This CDR3 region has 19 residues. In germline, CDR1 is SGDLS, CDR2 YYNGEE. The CDR3 here is CASSGSGQGKLFSIYGYTF. Written as DNA, the CDR3 is TGTGCCAGCAGCGGATCCGGGCAGGGAAAGTTATTCTCCATATATGGCTACACCTTC. Supplemented by reference TRBV9 and TRBJ1-2, the full variable domain reads DSGVTQTPKHLITATGQRVTLRCSPRSGDLSVYWYQQSLDQGLQFLIQYYNGEERAKGNILERFSAQQFPDLHSELNLSSLELGDSALYFCASSGSGQGKLFSIYGYTFGSGTRLTVV.

This sequence joins TRBV2 and TRBJ1-2, with D possibly matching TRBD1 (5 bases). With 3 bases removed from V and 4 bases from J, the gap between germline ends came to 9 bases. Germline CDR1 and CDR2: SNHLY and FYNNEI. This CDR3 has 13 amino acids. CDR3 sequence (DNA): TGTGCCAGCAGTGACGGCAGGGTCTATGGCTACACCTTC. Translated, it gives CASSDGRVYGYTF.